A selection of T cell receptor beta chains follows, all from one sample in a study of shared clonotypes between healthy human individuals. Clones were sequenced by immunoSEQ multiplex PCR, and TCRdb holds only the in-frame ones, with some missing. The sample holds some 2,000,000 clones, approximately 96% seen once. Sequenced input: naive CD4+ T cells sorted from blood. The receptors originated from a man between 18 and 29 years old in good health. CDR3s include the opening cysteine and the closing phenylalanine or tryptophan. The D gene is left open where the match is weak. Clone sizes are given selectively: once, few, many, or a class where the clone is expanded.

j_call,clone_size,v_call,d_call,cdr3_aa,cdr3_nt
TRBJ1-2,NA,TRBV18,NA,CASSPGHRAEQGTF,TGTGCCAGCTCACCAGGACATCGCGCCGAGCAAGGCACCTTC
TRBJ2-3,NA,TRBV18,TRBD2,CASSPDSGIQDTQYF,TGTGCCAGCTCACCAGATAGCGGGATTCAAGATACGCAGTATTTT
TRBJ2-3,NA,TRBV6-5,NA,CASSRITAIRATQYF,TGTGCCAGCAGTCGGATCACAGCGATCCGCGCTACGCAGTATTTT
TRBJ1-5,once,TRBV6-5,NA,CASTPYPQGPQHF,TGTGCCAGCACCCCCTACCCCCAGGGACCCCAGCATTTT
TRBJ2-6,NA,TRBV11-3,NA,CASRQTGNVTGANVLTF,TGTGCCAGCAGACAAACAGGGAATGTGACTGGGGCCAACGTCCTGACTTTC
TRBJ2-7,once,TRBV9,NA,CASSVGADSTYEQYF,TGTGCCAGCAGCGTAGGTGCGGACAGTACCTACGAGCAGTACTTC
TRBJ2-5,NA,TRBV11-3,NA,CASSSRSQETQYF,TGTGCCAGCAGCTCCCGGTCCCAAGAGACCCAGTACTTC
TRBJ2-7,NA,TRBV5-4,TRBD2,CASSLAGGSEQYF,TGTGCCAGCAGCTTGGCCGGCGGGAGCGAGCAGTACTTC
TRBJ1-2,NA,TRBV5-1,TRBD1,CASSSLGTGDGYTF,TGCGCCAGCAGCTCCTTAGGGACAGGGGATGGCTACACCTTC
TRBJ2-3,NA,TRBV5-1,NA,CASSRHLSTDTQYF,TGCGCCAGCAGCCGACACTTAAGCACAGATACGCAGTATTTT
TRBJ1-3,NA,TRBV7-9,NA,CASSLMGLENTIYF,TGTGCCAGCAGCTTAATGGGGCTGGAAAACACCATATATTTT
TRBJ2-1,NA,TRBV7-9,TRBD1,CASPTGPDRGNYNEQFF,TGTGCCAGCCCGACGGGGCCTGACAGGGGGAACTACAATGAGCAGTTCTTC
TRBJ2-1,NA,TRBV5-1,TRBD1,CASSLFGQGNGNEQFF,TGCGCCAGCAGCTTATTCGGACAGGGAAATGGCAATGAGCAGTTCTTC
TRBJ2-5,NA,TRBV18,NA,CASSPPGRGETQYF,TGTGCCAGCTCACCACCGGGAAGGGGTGAGACCCAGTACTTC
TRBJ2-2,NA,TRBV9,TRBD2,CASSAGLAGSRYGELFF,TGTGCCAGCAGCGCAGGACTAGCGGGTTCTAGGTACGGGGAGCTGTTTTTT
TRBJ1-5,NA,TRBV18,NA,CASSPSHGGEQPQHF,TGTGCCAGCTCACCTTCGCACGGGGGTGAACAGCCCCAGCATTTT
TRBJ2-7,NA,TRBV6-5,NA,CASSFVSLAYEQYF,TGTGCCAGCAGTTTTGTGTCCCTTGCCTACGAGCAGTACTTC
TRBJ2-7,NA,TRBV7-9,NA,CASSFTVGVGGSSSYEQYF,TGTGCCAGCAGCTTTACCGTGGGGGTAGGAGGGTCGAGCTCCTACGAGCAGTACTTC
TRBJ2-7,NA,TRBV10-3,TRBD1,CAISGGGEGGGDEQYF,TGTGCCATCAGTGGGGGCGGTGAAGGGGGCGGCGACGAGCAGTACTTC
TRBJ2-2,NA,TRBV7-9,NA,CASSYNVGLTGELFF,TGTGCCAGCAGCTACAACGTCGGGCTCACCGGGGAGCTGTTTTTT
TRBJ2-7,NA,TRBV5-6,NA,CASSFDSPYEQYF,TGTGCCAGCAGCTTCGACAGCCCCTACGAGCAGTACTTC
TRBJ2-5,NA,TRBV2,TRBD2,CASKLAGGRETQYF,TGTGCCAGCAAACTAGCGGGAGGTCGAGAGACCCAGTACTTC
TRBJ2-1,NA,TRBV2,NA,CASSRDSKNEQFF,TGTGCCAGCAGTCGAGACTCGAAGAATGAGCAGTTCTTC
TRBJ1-2,few,TRBV13,TRBD1,CASSTAMRTGPYGYTF,TGTGCCAGCAGCACGGCGATGAGGACAGGACCCTATGGCTACACCTTC
TRBJ1-1,NA,TRBV11-2,NA,CASSLRMVSRAFF,TGTGCCAGCAGCTTACGTATGGTCAGTAGGGCTTTCTTT
TRBJ2-5,NA,TRBV5-1,NA,CASSLEGLGAQYF,TGCGCCAGCAGCTTGGAGGGGTTGGGGGCCCAGTACTTC
TRBJ2-3,NA,TRBV27,TRBD2,CASSFLAGPTDTQYF,TGTGCCAGCAGTTTTTTAGCGGGGCCCACAGATACGCAGTATTTT
TRBJ2-2,few,TRBV10-1,TRBD2,CASSDQAGGNTGELFF,TGCGCCAGCAGTGATCAAGCGGGAGGGAACACCGGGGAGCTGTTTTTT
TRBJ1-1,NA,TRBV2,NA,CASSLRGIEAFF,TGTGCCAGCAGTTTACGGGGGATTGAAGCTTTCTTT
TRBJ2-5,NA,TRBV7-3,NA,CASSLIGTLQETQYF,TGTGCCAGCAGCTTAATTGGTACACTCCAAGAGACCCAGTACTTC
TRBJ2-7,NA,TRBV27,NA,CASSFSGAGVYEQYF,TGTGCCAGCAGTTTTTCGGGGGCAGGGGTATACGAGCAGTACTTC
TRBJ2-1,NA,TRBV7-2,NA,CASSRWVGEQFF,TGTGCCAGCAGCCGATGGGTTGGGGAGCAGTTCTTC
TRBJ1-4,NA,TRBV28,TRBD1,CASGTATNEKLFF,TGTGCCAGCGGGACAGCAACTAATGAAAAACTGTTTTTT
TRBJ1-1,NA,TRBV7-9,NA,CASSLQWGTEAFF,TGTGCCAGCAGCTTACAATGGGGCACTGAAGCTTTCTTT
TRBJ2-1,NA,TRBV4-1,NA,CASSQEVADSRGEQFF,TGCGCCAGCAGCCAAGAAGTGGCGGACTCGCGGGGTGAGCAGTTCTTC
TRBJ1-2,NA,TRBV7-8,TRBD1,CASSLWQGARDGYTF,TGTGCCAGCAGCTTATGGCAGGGGGCGCGGGATGGCTACACCTTC